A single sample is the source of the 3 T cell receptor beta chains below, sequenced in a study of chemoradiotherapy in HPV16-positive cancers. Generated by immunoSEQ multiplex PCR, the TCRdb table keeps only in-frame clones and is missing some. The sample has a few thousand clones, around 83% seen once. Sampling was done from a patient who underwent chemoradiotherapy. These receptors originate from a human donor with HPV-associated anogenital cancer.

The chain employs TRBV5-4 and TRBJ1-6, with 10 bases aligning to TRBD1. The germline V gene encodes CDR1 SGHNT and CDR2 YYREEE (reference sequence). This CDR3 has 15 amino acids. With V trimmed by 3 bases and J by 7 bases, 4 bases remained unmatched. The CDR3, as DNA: TGTGCCAGCAGCTGGGGACAGGGGACAAATTCACCCCTCCACTTT. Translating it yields CASSWGQGTNSPLHF.

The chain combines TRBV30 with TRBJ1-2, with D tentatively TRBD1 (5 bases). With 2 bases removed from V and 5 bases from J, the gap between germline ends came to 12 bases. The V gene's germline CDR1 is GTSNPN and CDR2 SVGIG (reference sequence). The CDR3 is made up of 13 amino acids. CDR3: CAWSPTAVYGYTF. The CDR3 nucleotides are TGTGCCTGGAGTCCGACAGCGGTTTATGGCTACACCTTC.

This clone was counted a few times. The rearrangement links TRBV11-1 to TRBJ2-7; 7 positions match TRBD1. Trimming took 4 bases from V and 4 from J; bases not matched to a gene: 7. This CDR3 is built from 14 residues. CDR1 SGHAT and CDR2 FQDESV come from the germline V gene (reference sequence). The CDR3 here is CASSSTGNKYEQYF. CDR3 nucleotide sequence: TGTGCCAGCAGCTCGACAGGGAACAAGTACGAGCAGTACTTC.